This entry concerns a single TCR beta chain. This entry belongs to a study of technical replicates of blood from a few donors. The junction had 5 bases not matched to a gene; V was cut back by 3 bases and J by 1 base. Germline lookup yields CDR1 SGHNT and CDR2 YYREEE (reference sequence). This CDR3 comprises 15 residues. This table comes from immunoSEQ multiplex PCR, and its TCRdb copy is limited to in-frame clones, with some not included. The repertoire includes under 95,000 clones, around 94% of them detected once, and 0.25% sits in the top ten. The chain couples TRBV5-4 to TRBJ1-1; 8 nucleotides agree with TRBD1. The clonotype was recovered from a human donor in good health. Input material: T cells isolated from PBMCs. The CDR3 protein is CASSSYRGENTEAFF. As DNA, the CDR3 is TGTGCCAGCAGCTCATACAGGGGGGAGAACACTGAAGCTTTCTTT.